Listed below are T cell receptor beta chains from one sample, sequenced in a study of blood T cells in healthy people across ages. MiXCR, run by TCRdb on the 5' RACE reads, gives a single entry per CDR3 protein. The table shows some 1,800,000 distinct CDR3 sequences, with approximately 40% occurring only once. Sequencing used blood. All receptors derive from a human donor in good health. Both conserved end residues are part of each CDR3. A D gene is named only where the DNA matches it firmly. A clone size is listed for some rows: how often the clone was seen (once, few, many), or a class if it is expanded.

CDR3aa | CDR3nt | len | d_gene | abundance | j_gene | v_gene
CASSATQDPSTDTQYF | TGTGCCAGCTCCGCCACACAGGATCCGAGCACAGATACGCAGTATTTT | 16 | . | . | TRBJ2-3 | TRBV18
CSVTRTGPGEQYF | TGCAGCGTTACTAGGACAGGGCCGGGAGAGCAGTACTTC | 13 | TRBD1 | . | TRBJ2-7 | TRBV29-1
CANRRQGGSPLHF | TGTGCCAACAGACGACAGGGAGGTTCACCCCTCCACTTT | 13 | TRBD1 | . | TRBJ1-6 | TRBV12-3/TRBV12-4
CSARNLSGPTNEKLFF | TGCAGTGCTAGAAATCTATCCGGGCCTACTAATGAAAAGCTGTTTTTT | 16 | . | . | TRBJ1-4 | TRBV20-1
CAISVTSGGRNSYEQYF | TGTGCCATCAGTGTGACTAGCGGGGGCCGAAACTCCTACGAGCAGTACTTC | 17 | TRBD2 | . | TRBJ2-7 | TRBV10-3
CSAGGQFYGYTF | TGCAGTGCTGGGGGACAGTTCTATGGCTACACCTTC | 12 | TRBD1 | . | TRBJ1-2 | TRBV20-1
CAARTGTRNEQFF | TGCGCCGCAAGAACCGGGACGAGGAATGAGCAGTTCTTC | 13 | . | once | TRBJ2-1 | TRBV10-2
CASSLDRRLFTEAFF | TGTGCCAGCAGTCTGGACAGGCGACTTTTCACTGAAGCTTTCTTT | 15 | TRBD1 | . | TRBJ1-1 | TRBV6-2/TRBV6-3
CASSQDPRSEQFF | TGTGCCAGCAGCCAAGATCCCAGGAGTGAGCAGTTCTTC | 13 | . | . | TRBJ2-1 | TRBV4-2
CASRSGALYEQYF | TGTGCCAGCAGGTCAGGGGCCTTATACGAGCAGTACTTC | 13 | . | few | TRBJ2-7 | TRBV7-9
CASNSGGLAGGYEQFF | TGTGCCAGCAATTCGGGAGGACTAGCGGGGGGGTATGAGCAGTTCTTC | 16 | TRBD2 | . | TRBJ2-1 | TRBV28
CASNPGGTEAFF | TGTGCCAGCAACCCAGGGGGCACTGAAGCTTTCTTT | 12 | TRBD1 | . | TRBJ1-1 | TRBV2
CASSSHRFPNEKLFF | TGTGCCAGCAGTTCGCACAGGTTCCCTAATGAAAAACTGTTTTTT | 15 | . | few | TRBJ1-4 | TRBV28
CSASSILGQGAEGQYF | TGCAGTGCTAGCAGCATATTGGGACAGGGCGCCGAAGGGCAGTACTTC | 16 | TRBD1 | few | TRBJ2-5 | TRBV20-1
CASSTQHSTDTQYF | TGTGCCAGCAGTACACAGCACTCCACAGATACGCAGTATTTT | 14 | . | . | TRBJ2-3 | TRBV7-3
CSGSQRLTDEQFF | TGCAGCGGGTCACAGCGGTTGACGGATGAGCAGTTCTTC | 13 | . | . | TRBJ2-1 | TRBV29-1
CAWSGGFSYNEQFF | TGTGCCTGGAGTGGGGGCTTCTCCTACAATGAGCAGTTCTTC | 14 | . | few | TRBJ2-1 | TRBV30
CASSPGRGRTANYGYTF | TGTGCCAGCAGCCCTGGGAGGGGGAGGACAGCTAACTATGGCTACACCTTC | 17 | . | . | TRBJ1-2 | TRBV7-2
CASSPTPGSTDTQYF | TGCGCCAGCAGCCCCACCCCCGGGAGCACAGATACGCAGTATTTT | 15 | . | few | TRBJ2-3 | TRBV5-1
CASSLTGTGGGWNIQYF | TGTGCCAGCAGCTTGACCGGGACAGGGGGCGGTTGGAACATTCAGTACTTC | 17 | TRBD1 | few | TRBJ2-4 | TRBV7-2
CAIIYRDSNQPQHF | TGTGCCATCATTTACCGGGACAGCAATCAGCCCCAGCATTTT | 14 | . | . | TRBJ1-5 | TRBV27
CASSKTSPNQETQYF | TGTGCCAGCAGCAAGACTAGCCCGAACCAAGAGACCCAGTACTTC | 15 | TRBD2 | . | TRBJ2-5 | TRBV12-3/TRBV12-4
CASSSMTGGSGSPLHF | TGTGCCAGCAGCTCGATGACAGGGGGATCAGGGTCACCCCTCCACTTT | 16 | TRBD1 | . | TRBJ1-6 | TRBV5-5
CASSQDSPQNTEAFF | TGTGCCAGCAGCCAGGACAGTCCCCAGAACACTGAAGCTTTCTTT | 15 | . | . | TRBJ1-1 | TRBV4-2
CASSDQGWQPQHF | TGTGCCAGCAGTGACCAAGGGTGGCAGCCCCAGCATTTT | 13 | . | . | TRBJ1-5 | TRBV6-5
CASSQAITEKLFF | TGTGCCAGCAGCCAAGCAATTACCGAAAAACTGTTTTTT | 13 | . | . | TRBJ1-4 | TRBV3-1
CATSRVVGGETQYF | TGTGCCACCAGCAGAGTGGTAGGGGGGGAGACCCAGTACTTC | 14 | . | . | TRBJ2-5 | TRBV15
CASSFDHGDAAFF | TGTGCCAGCAGCTTCGATCATGGGGATGCGGCTTTCTTT | 13 | . | . | TRBJ1-1 | TRBV7-9
CASRGWVGNEQFF | TGTGCCAGCAGAGGTTGGGTCGGAAATGAGCAGTTCTTC | 13 | . | . | TRBJ2-1 | TRBV27